This TCR beta chain was sequenced in a study of cytomegalovirus exposure and HLA in healthy donors. Broader study findings: A missense DCLRE1C variant was associated with V- and J-gene trimming of TCR beta chains in a later analysis, and an independent cohort replicated the association.

13 Jbeta primers and 60 Vbeta primers were used for the PCR. The repertoire was sequenced with immunoSEQ multiplex PCR; TCRdb's copy has only in-frame clones and lacks some. The table has some 100,000 clones, 60% to 75% seen once. Trimming took 3 bases from V and 5 from J, leaving 14 bases between them. This CDR3 spans 13 amino acids. In germline, CDR1 is GTSNPN, CDR2 SVGIG (reference sequence). With regard to this clone: Its specificity is not known.

The chain is built from TRBV30 and TRBJ2-7; perhaps TRBD1 as D (6 bases). The material sequenced was PBMCs. The sequence was obtained from a female donor in good health and CMV-seropositive. In DNA form, the CDR3 reads TGTGCCTGGAGACTACAGGGTTCCCACGAGCAGTACTTC. Residues: CAWRLQGSHEQYF.